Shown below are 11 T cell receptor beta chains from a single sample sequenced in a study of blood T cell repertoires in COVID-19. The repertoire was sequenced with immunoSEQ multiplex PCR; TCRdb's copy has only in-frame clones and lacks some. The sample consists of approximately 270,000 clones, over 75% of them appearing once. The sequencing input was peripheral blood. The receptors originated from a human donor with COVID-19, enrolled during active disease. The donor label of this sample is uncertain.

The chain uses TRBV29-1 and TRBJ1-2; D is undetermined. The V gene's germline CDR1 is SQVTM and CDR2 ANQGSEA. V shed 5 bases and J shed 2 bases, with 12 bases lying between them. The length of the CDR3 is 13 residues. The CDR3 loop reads CSVIPPENYGYTF. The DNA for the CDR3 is TGCAGCGTTATTCCGCCGGAGAACTATGGCTACACCTTC. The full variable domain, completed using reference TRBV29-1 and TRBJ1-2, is SAVISQKPSRDICQRGTSLTIQCQVDSQVTMMFWYRQQPGQSLTLIATANQGSEATYESGFVIDKFPISRPNLTFSTLTVSNMSPEDSSIYLCSVIPPENYGYTFGSGTRLTVV.

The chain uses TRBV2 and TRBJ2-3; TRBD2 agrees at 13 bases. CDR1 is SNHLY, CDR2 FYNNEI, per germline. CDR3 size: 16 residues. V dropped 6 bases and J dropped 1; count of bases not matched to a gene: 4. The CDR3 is CASRLAGGGGTDTQYF. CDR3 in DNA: TGTGCCAGCAGACTAGCGGGAGGGGGAGGCACAGATACGCAGTATTTT.

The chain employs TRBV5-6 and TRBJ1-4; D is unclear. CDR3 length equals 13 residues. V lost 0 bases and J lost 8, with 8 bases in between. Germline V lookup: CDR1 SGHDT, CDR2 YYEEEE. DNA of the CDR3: TGTGCCAGCAGCTTGGCCTCGGGGGAAAAACTGTTTTTT. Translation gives CASSLASGEKLFF.

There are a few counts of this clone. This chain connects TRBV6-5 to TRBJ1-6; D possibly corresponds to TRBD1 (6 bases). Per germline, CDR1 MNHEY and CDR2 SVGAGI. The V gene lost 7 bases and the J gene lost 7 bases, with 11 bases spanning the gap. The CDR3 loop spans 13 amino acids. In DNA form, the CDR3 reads TGTGCCAGCACTCGGACAGAAAATTCACCCCTCCACTTT. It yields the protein CASTRTENSPLHF.

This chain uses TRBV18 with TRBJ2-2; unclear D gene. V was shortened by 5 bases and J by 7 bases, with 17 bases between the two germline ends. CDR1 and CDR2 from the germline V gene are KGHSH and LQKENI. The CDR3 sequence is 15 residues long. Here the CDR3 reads CASSEDHPGIGELFF. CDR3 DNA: TGTGCCAGCTCAGAAGACCATCCGGGTATCGGGGAGCTGTTTTTT.

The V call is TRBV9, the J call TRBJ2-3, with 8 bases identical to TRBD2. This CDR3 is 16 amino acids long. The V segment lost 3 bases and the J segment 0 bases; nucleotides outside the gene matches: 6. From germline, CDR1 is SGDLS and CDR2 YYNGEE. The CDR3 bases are TGTGCCAGCAGCGCTCACCCGGGGGGGAGCACAGATACGCAGTATTTT. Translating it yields CASSAHPGGSTDTQYF.

The DNA for the CDR3 is TGTGCCAGCAGTCTAAATAGCGGGAGGGCCTCCGAGCAGTACTTC. Its protein product is CASSLNSGRASEQYF. The chain combines TRBV28 with TRBJ2-7, with 11 nucleotides matching TRBD2. Losses at the gene ends were 5 bases for V and 6 bases for J; bases not matched to a gene: 9. The CDR3 contains 15 residues. Germline CDR1 and CDR2: MDHEN and SYDVKM.

This CDR3 reads CASLIDRGGNTIYF. Written as DNA, the CDR3 is TGTGCCAGCTTGATCGACAGGGGCGGGAACACCATATATTTT. The chain employs TRBV6-5 and TRBJ1-3; 8 bases agree with TRBD1. The CDR3 extends over 14 amino acids. Germline V gives CDR1 MNHEY, CDR2 SVGAGI. The ends lost 8 bases at V and 7 bases at J; junction bases unmatched: 10.

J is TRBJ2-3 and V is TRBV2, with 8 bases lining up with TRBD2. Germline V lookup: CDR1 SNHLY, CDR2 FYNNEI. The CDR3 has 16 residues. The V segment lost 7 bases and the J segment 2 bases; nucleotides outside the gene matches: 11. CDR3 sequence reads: CASTRGGRSVTDTQYF. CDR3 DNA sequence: TGTGCCAGCACTAGGGGCGGGAGGAGTGTCACAGATACGCAGTATTTT.

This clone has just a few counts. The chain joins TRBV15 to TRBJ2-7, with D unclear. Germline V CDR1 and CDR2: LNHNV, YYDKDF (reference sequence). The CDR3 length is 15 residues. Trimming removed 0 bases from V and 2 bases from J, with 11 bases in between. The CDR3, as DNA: TGTGCCACCAGCAGAGATGCGCCCTATACCTACGAGCAGTACTTC. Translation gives CATSRDAPYTYEQYF.

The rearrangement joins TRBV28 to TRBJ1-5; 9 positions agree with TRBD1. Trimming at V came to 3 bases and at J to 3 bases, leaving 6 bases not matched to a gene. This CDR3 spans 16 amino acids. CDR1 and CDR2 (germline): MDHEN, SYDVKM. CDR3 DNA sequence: TGTGCCAGCAGTTTCCCCAGGGACAGGGCCAATCAGCCCCAGCATTTT. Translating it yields CASSFPRDRANQPQHF.